A selection of T cell receptor beta chains follows, all from one sample in a study of T cell responses to AZD1222 COVID-19 vaccine. The table came from immunoSEQ multiplex PCR; TCRdb's copy has only in-frame clones and leaves some out. In the table there are more than 90,000 clones, 90% of which are singletons. The input for sequencing was peripheral blood, taken on day 0 of AZD1222 vaccination. These receptors all come from an adult in good health. CDR3s include the opening cysteine and the closing phenylalanine or tryptophan. Each record gives: clone size, V gene, D gene, J gene, CDR3 protein, CDR3 DNA. D genes are given only for firm matches. Not all rows give a size; the values are once, few, many and, for expanded clones, a class.

abundance: .
v_gene: TRBV6-5
d_gene: TRBD1
j_gene: TRBJ1-2
CDR3aa: CASSYLDRGYGYTF
CDR3nt: TGTGCCAGCAGTTACCTCGACAGGGGCTATGGCTACACCTTC

abundance: .
v_gene: TRBV4-2
d_gene: TRBD1
j_gene: TRBJ2-1
CDR3aa: CASSQDLDRSNNEQFF
CDR3nt: TGTGCCAGCAGCCAAGATCTGGACAGGAGCAACAATGAGCAGTTCTTC

abundance: .
v_gene: TRBV28
d_gene: .
j_gene: TRBJ2-1
CDR3aa: CASLARGLPNNEQFF
CDR3nt: TGTGCCAGCCTGGCACGGGGGCTACCTAACAATGAGCAGTTCTTC

abundance: .
v_gene: TRBV3-1/TRBV3-2
d_gene: .
j_gene: TRBJ1-4
CDR3aa: CASSQGYRGGEKLFF
CDR3nt: TGTGCCAGCAGCCAAGGTTATAGGGGAGGTGAAAAACTGTTTTTT

abundance: .
v_gene: TRBV10-3
d_gene: TRBD2
j_gene: TRBJ2-5
CDR3aa: CAISGSTSGNQETQYF
CDR3nt: TGTGCCATCAGTGGCTCGACTAGCGGGAACCAAGAGACCCAGTACTTC

abundance: .
v_gene: TRBV28
d_gene: .
j_gene: TRBJ1-2
CDR3aa: CASSLRYYGYTF
CDR3nt: TGTGCCAGCAGTTTACGGTACTATGGCTACACCTTC

abundance: once
v_gene: TRBV2
d_gene: .
j_gene: TRBJ1-5
CDR3aa: CASRETGLNQPQHF
CDR3nt: TGTGCCAGCAGGGAGACAGGATTAAATCAGCCCCAGCATTTT

abundance: .
v_gene: TRBV20-1
d_gene: TRBD2
j_gene: TRBJ2-7
CDR3aa: CSASKSSGGLGYEQYF
CDR3nt: TGCAGTGCTAGTAAATCGTCGGGGGGGCTCGGATACGAGCAGTACTTC

abundance: .
v_gene: TRBV5-1
d_gene: TRBD2
j_gene: TRBJ2-1
CDR3aa: CASSPIAGGSFRSSYNEQFF
CDR3nt: TGCGCCAGCAGCCCCATAGCGGGGGGCTCCTTTCGTAGCTCCTACAATGAGCAGTTCTTC

abundance: .
v_gene: TRBV28
d_gene: .
j_gene: TRBJ1-1
CDR3aa: CASSPGPEAFF
CDR3nt: TGTGCCAGCAGTCCGGGACCTGAAGCTTTCTTT

abundance: .
v_gene: TRBV5-1
d_gene: .
j_gene: TRBJ1-6
CDR3aa: CASSLEFAESPLHF
CDR3nt: TGCGCCAGCAGCTTGGAATTTGCAGAATCACCCCTCCACTTT

abundance: once
v_gene: TRBV19
d_gene: .
j_gene: TRBJ1-1
CDR3aa: CASTPHWPEAFF
CDR3nt: TGTGCCAGTACCCCCCATTGGCCTGAAGCTTTCTTT

abundance: .
v_gene: TRBV5-6
d_gene: .
j_gene: TRBJ1-3
CDR3aa: CASSFGWTGNTIYF
CDR3nt: TGTGCCAGCAGCTTTGGTTGGACTGGAAACACCATATATTTT

abundance: few
v_gene: TRBV7-2
d_gene: .
j_gene: TRBJ2-1
CDR3aa: CASSPRFNLLNNEQFF
CDR3nt: TGTGCCAGCAGCCCCCGTTTCAACCTGCTTAACAATGAGCAGTTCTTC

abundance: .
v_gene: TRBV28
d_gene: .
j_gene: TRBJ1-2
CDR3aa: CASSLPRRQLNYGYTF
CDR3nt: TGTGCCAGCAGTTTGCCCAGGCGACAGCTTAACTATGGCTACACCTTC

abundance: .
v_gene: TRBV6-5
d_gene: .
j_gene: TRBJ1-5
CDR3aa: CASSPLATHQPQHF
CDR3nt: TGTGCCAGCAGCCCCCTGGCGACGCATCAGCCCCAGCATTTT

abundance: .
v_gene: TRBV5-4
d_gene: TRBD2
j_gene: TRBJ2-3
CDR3aa: CASTQTSGGPGTQYF
CDR3nt: TGTGCCAGCACTCAGACTAGCGGGGGGCCAGGGACGCAGTATTTT

abundance: .
v_gene: TRBV19
d_gene: .
j_gene: TRBJ1-6
CDR3aa: CASRQALSPLHF
CDR3nt: TGTGCCAGTAGACAGGCGCTTTCACCCCTCCACTTT

abundance: .
v_gene: TRBV10-2
d_gene: .
j_gene: TRBJ1-1
CDR3aa: CASSESRVTEAFF
CDR3nt: TGCGCCAGCAGTGAGTCCAGGGTCACTGAAGCTTTCTTT

abundance: once
v_gene: TRBV19
d_gene: .
j_gene: TRBJ2-7
CDR3aa: CASSIQAEQYF
CDR3nt: TGTGCCAGTAGTATACAGGCCGAGCAGTACTTC

abundance: .
v_gene: TRBV19
d_gene: .
j_gene: TRBJ1-2
CDR3aa: CASMGPRASGYTF
CDR3nt: TGTGCCAGTATGGGCCCCAGGGCTAGTGGCTACACCTTC

abundance: .
v_gene: TRBV27
d_gene: TRBD1
j_gene: TRBJ1-5
CDR3aa: CASRMTGSNQPQHF
CDR3nt: TGTGCCAGCAGGATGACAGGGAGCAATCAGCCCCAGCATTTT

abundance: .
v_gene: TRBV9
d_gene: .
j_gene: TRBJ2-3
CDR3aa: CASSVTGLSDTQYF
CDR3nt: TGTGCCAGCAGCGTCACGGGACTTTCAGATACGCAGTATTTT

abundance: .
v_gene: TRBV5-1
d_gene: TRBD1
j_gene: TRBJ1-1
CDR3aa: CASSLPLGQTEAFF
CDR3nt: TGCGCCAGCAGCTTACCCCTGGGACAGACTGAAGCTTTCTTT

abundance: .
v_gene: TRBV27
d_gene: .
j_gene: TRBJ1-5
CDR3aa: CASSRRRSDQPQHF
CDR3nt: TGTGCCAGCAGTCGCCGACGTTCCGATCAGCCCCAGCATTTT

abundance: .
v_gene: TRBV7-2
d_gene: .
j_gene: TRBJ1-3
CDR3aa: CASSQGTARSGNTIYF
CDR3nt: TGTGCCAGCAGCCAAGGGACGGCACGCTCTGGAAACACCATATATTTT

abundance: .
v_gene: TRBV6-1
d_gene: TRBD1
j_gene: TRBJ1-2
CDR3aa: CATSDREERGYTF
CDR3nt: TGTGCCACCTCGGACAGGGAGGAGCGAGGCTACACCTTC